This is a list of T cell receptor beta chains from one sample in a study of blood T cell repertoires in COVID-19. Sequencing used immunoSEQ multiplex PCR; TCRdb keeps in-frame clones, though not all of them. The data show about 120,000 clones, 82% seen once. Input material: peripheral blood. The receptors were gathered from a woman aged 70-85 years with acute or convalescent COVID-19. CDR3s include the opening cysteine and the closing phenylalanine or tryptophan. The D gene is left open where the match is weak.

>.|TRBV27|TRBJ2-3
TGTGCCAGCAGTTTCATGTACCAGGGGTGGGACACAGATACGCAGTATTTT
CASSFMYQGWDTDTQYF
>TRBD1|TRBV20-1|TRBJ2-3
TGCAGTGCTAGTGTGACAGGGGGAGATACGCAGTATTTT
CSASVTGGDTQYF
>.|TRBV5-5|TRBJ2-6
TGTGCCAGCAGCCTCTGGGAGCCCCACTCTGGGGCCAACGTCCTGACTTTC
CASSLWEPHSGANVLTF
>.|TRBV9|TRBJ1-3
TGTGCCAGCAGCGTAGCTGAAGGTGGACAGGGAAACACCATATATTTT
CASSVAEGGQGNTIYF
>.|TRBV2|TRBJ1-5
TGTGCCAGCAGTGGGGAGAAAGGCAATCAGCCCCAGCATTTT
CASSGEKGNQPQHF
>TRBD2|TRBV4-1|TRBJ2-1
TGCGCCAGCAGCCAAGTAACCCGACTAGCGGGGGCTCGCTACAATGAGCAGTTCTTC
CASSQVTRLAGARYNEQFF
>TRBD1|TRBV7-9|TRBJ1-4
TGTGCCAGCAGCTTAGGAGGCGGACAGGTGGGAAAACTGTTTTTT
CASSLGGGQVGKLFF
>TRBD1|TRBV6-2/TRBV6-3|TRBJ1-1
TGTGCCAGCAGTCACCGGACAGGGGGAGTGTCAGACACTGAAGCTTTCTTT
CASSHRTGGVSDTEAFF
>TRBD1|TRBV10-3|TRBJ1-1
TGTGCCATCAGTGACAGGGGGAAAACTGAAGCTTTCTTT
CAISDRGKTEAFF
>.|TRBV27|TRBJ1-1
TGTGCCAGCAGTTTAAACAGATTGAACACTGAAGCTTTCTTT
CASSLNRLNTEAFF